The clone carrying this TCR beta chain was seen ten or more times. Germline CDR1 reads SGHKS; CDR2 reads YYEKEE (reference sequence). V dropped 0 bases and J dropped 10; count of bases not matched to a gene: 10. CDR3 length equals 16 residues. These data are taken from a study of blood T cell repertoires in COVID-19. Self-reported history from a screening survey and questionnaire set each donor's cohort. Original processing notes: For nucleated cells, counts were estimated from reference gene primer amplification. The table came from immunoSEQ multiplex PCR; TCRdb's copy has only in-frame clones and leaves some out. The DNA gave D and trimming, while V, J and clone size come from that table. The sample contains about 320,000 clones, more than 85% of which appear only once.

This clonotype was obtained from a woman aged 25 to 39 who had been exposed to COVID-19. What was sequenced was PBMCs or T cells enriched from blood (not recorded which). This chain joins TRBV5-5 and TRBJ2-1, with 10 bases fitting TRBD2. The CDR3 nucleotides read TGTGCCAGCAGCTTGGGAGTAGTAGCGGGGGGCCTAGAGCAGTTCTTC. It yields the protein CASSLGVVAGGLEQFF.